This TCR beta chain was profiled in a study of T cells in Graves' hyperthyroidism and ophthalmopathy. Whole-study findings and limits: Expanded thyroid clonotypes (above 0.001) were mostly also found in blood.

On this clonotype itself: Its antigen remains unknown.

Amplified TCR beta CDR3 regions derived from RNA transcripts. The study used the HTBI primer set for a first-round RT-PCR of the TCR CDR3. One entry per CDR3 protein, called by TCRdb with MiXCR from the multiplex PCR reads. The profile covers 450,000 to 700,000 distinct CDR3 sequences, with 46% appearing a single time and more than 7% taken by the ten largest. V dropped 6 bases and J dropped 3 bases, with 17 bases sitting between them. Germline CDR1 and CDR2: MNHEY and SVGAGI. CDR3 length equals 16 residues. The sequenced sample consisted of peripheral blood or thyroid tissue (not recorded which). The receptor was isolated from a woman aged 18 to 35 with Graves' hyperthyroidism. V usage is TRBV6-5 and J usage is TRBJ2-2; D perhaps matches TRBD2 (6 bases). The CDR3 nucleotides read TGTGCCAGCAGCCCCCGGGGGAAGGTGGACACCGGGGAGCTGTTTTTT. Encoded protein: CASSPRGKVDTGELFF.